Following are 15 T cell receptor beta chains from one sample sequenced in a study of blood T cell repertoires in COVID-19. Using immunoSEQ multiplex PCR, the repertoire was profiled, and TCRdb retains in-frame clones only, with some absent. The table lists a few hundred thousand clones, 85% of them singletons, with about 2.3% in the top ten. The specimen was PBMCs or T cells enriched from blood (not recorded which). The receptors stem from a woman between 45 and 60 years old who had recovered from COVID-19.

The chain is built from TRBV6-2 or TRBV6-3 and TRBJ1-2; 7 nucleotides line up with TRBD1. Per the germline V gene, CDR1 is MNHEY and CDR2 is SVGEGT. This CDR3 comprises 15 residues. V lost 1 base, J lost 8 bases, and 10 bases stayed unmatched. CDR3 protein: CASSYYDRASLGYTF. The CDR3 DNA follows: TGTGCCAGCAGTTACTACGACAGGGCCTCTCTCGGCTACACCTTC.

This chain uses TRBV24-1 with TRBJ2-1, with 8 bases aligning to TRBD2. Germline CDR1 is KGHDR and CDR2 is SFDVKD. J was trimmed by 4 bases and V by 9 bases; bases with no gene match: 4. The CDR3 sequence is 13 residues long. In DNA, the CDR3 is TGTGCCACCTGCGGGGGGAGTTACAATGAGCAGTTCTTC. This gives the protein CATCGGSYNEQFF.

CDR3 nucleotide sequence: TGTGCCAGCAGCCGTTATGGCGAGAGGACTAGCGGGAGAGCGCGATACTTC. Its translation: CASSRYGERTSGRARYF. This sequence joins TRBV7-2 and TRBJ2-7; TRBD2 matches 13 bases. CDR1 and CDR2 (germline): SGHTA, FQGNSA. This CDR3 is built from 17 residues. The trim removed 5 bases at V and 13 bases at J, leaving 20 bases unmatched.

Only one count was recorded for this clone. The J gene is TRBJ1-1, the V gene TRBV25-1, with D unclear. CDR1 is MGHDK and CDR2 is SYGVNS in the germline V gene. V gave up 0 bases and J gave up 1 base, with 9 bases separating them. This CDR3 has 15 amino acids. CDR3 in DNA: TGTGCCAGCAGTGAATATGGAGAGGGGAACACTGAAGCTTTCTTT. The encoded protein is CASSEYGEGNTEAFF.

The chain uses TRBV6-5 and TRBJ1-2, with unresolved D. V was cut by 0 bases and J by 1 base, with 12 bases left in between. CDR1 is MNHEY and CDR2 is SVGAGI in the germline V gene. The CDR3 is made up of 16 amino acids. CDR3 region: CASSYSPVAGNYGYTF. DNA of the CDR3: TGTGCCAGCAGTTACTCCCCCGTGGCGGGTAACTATGGCTACACCTTC.

The chain couples TRBV27 to TRBJ2-1; 8 bases are shared with TRBD2. This CDR3 is 16 amino acids long. The germline V gene encodes CDR1 MNHEY and CDR2 SMNVEV (reference sequence). The V gene end was trimmed by 4 bases and the J gene end by 7 bases; junction bases not matched to a gene: 12. The CDR3 DNA follows: TGTGCCAGCAGTTCCCCCCCCAGCGGGAGTTTGAATGAGCAGTTCTTC. This sequence encodes CASSSPPSGSLNEQFF.

The V call is TRBV7-2, the J call TRBJ1-2; 7 bases match TRBD1. The length of the CDR3 is 15 residues. J was trimmed by 0 bases and V by 5 bases; bases with no gene match: 6. Germline loops: CDR1 SGHTA, CDR2 FQGNSA. The CDR3 is CASSLDRDPNYGYTF. The DNA for the CDR3 is TGTGCCAGCAGCCTTGACAGGGATCCTAACTATGGCTACACCTTC.

The V gene is TRBV19, the J gene TRBJ2-1; weak D call: TRBD1 (11 bases). This CDR3 region has 19 residues. The V end was cut by 4 bases, the J end by 3 bases, with 25 bases between. In germline, CDR1 is LNHDA, CDR2 SQIVND (reference sequence). CDR3 coding DNA: TGTGCCAGTAGTACGGACAGGGGGCGATTAGCGGGAGGCTACAATGAGCAGTTCTTC. Translating gives CASSTDRGRLAGGYNEQFF.

V and J are TRBV20-1 and TRBJ2-3; TRBD2 might be the D (5 bases). With 6 bases removed from V and 4 bases from J, the gap between germline ends came to 8 bases. CDR1 and CDR2 (germline): DFQATT, SNEGSKA (reference sequence). The CDR3 length is 11 residues. Here the CDR3 DNA reads TGCAGTGCCGGGGTATCAGATACGCAGTATTTT. Its translation is CSAGVSDTQYF.

The chain combines TRBV6-6 with TRBJ1-3, with 8 bases lining up with TRBD1. This CDR3 spans 15 amino acids. The V gene's germline CDR1 is MNHNY and CDR2 SVGAGI (reference sequence). The V and J ends lost 5 bases and 0 bases, in that order; junction bases with no gene match: 3. This CDR3 is CASSLQGDSGNTIYF. The CDR3 bases are TGTGCCAGCAGTCTACAGGGGGACTCTGGAAACACCATATATTTT.

Remarks on this clone: This CDR3 is also generated by other DNA sequences in the sample. The chain carries TRBV12-3 or TRBV12-4 and TRBJ2-7; D may be TRBD1 (6 bases). Trimming stripped 5 bases from V and 3 bases from J, with 8 bases between. The CDR3 loop spans 12 amino acids. As DNA, the CDR3 is TGTGCCAGCAGTGTGACAGGCTACGAGCAGTACTTC. Amino acid sequence: CASSVTGYEQYF.

This clone was seen just once. The chain recombines TRBV11-3 with TRBJ2-7; possible D gene TRBD1, 6 bases. The CDR3 covers 15 residues. The germline gives CDR1 SGHNT, CDR2 YENEEA. V was trimmed by 1 base and J by 3 bases, leaving 13 bases between them. CDR3 region: CASSLGRDIVYEQYF. As DNA, the CDR3 is TGTGCCAGCAGCTTAGGCCGGGACATCGTCTACGAGCAGTACTTC.

CDR3 sequence (DNA): TGTGCCAGTAGTATGCCAGGGGGTATGGGCTTTTATGGCTACACCTTC. Protein product: CASSMPGGMGFYGYTF. This chain connects TRBV19 to TRBJ1-2, with 7 bases that match TRBD1. CDR1 LNHDA and CDR2 SQIVND come from the germline V gene (reference sequence). This CDR3 has 16 amino acids. With V trimmed by 3 bases and J by 5 bases, 12 bases remained unmatched.

The chain has TRBV24-1 and TRBJ1-1, with 9 positions matching TRBD1. CDR3 length: 15 amino acids. The V gene end was trimmed by 3 bases and the J gene end by 7 bases; junction bases not matched to a gene: 8. Per the germline V gene, CDR1 is KGHDR and CDR2 is SFDVKD. CDR3 DNA sequence: TGTGCCACCAGTGATGCCGGGACAGGGTACGGTGAAGCTTTCTTT. As protein: CATSDAGTGYGEAFF.

V gene TRBV18 combines with J gene TRBJ2-5; D is perhaps TRBD2 (6 bases). Germline-derived CDR1 and CDR2 are KGHSH and LQKENI. Deletions cut 6 bases from V and 3 bases from J, with 11 bases between. There are 13 residues in the CDR3. Written as DNA, the CDR3 is TGTGCCAGCTCCCGGGGCGGGGAAGAGACCCAGTACTTC. Its translation is CASSRGGEETQYF.